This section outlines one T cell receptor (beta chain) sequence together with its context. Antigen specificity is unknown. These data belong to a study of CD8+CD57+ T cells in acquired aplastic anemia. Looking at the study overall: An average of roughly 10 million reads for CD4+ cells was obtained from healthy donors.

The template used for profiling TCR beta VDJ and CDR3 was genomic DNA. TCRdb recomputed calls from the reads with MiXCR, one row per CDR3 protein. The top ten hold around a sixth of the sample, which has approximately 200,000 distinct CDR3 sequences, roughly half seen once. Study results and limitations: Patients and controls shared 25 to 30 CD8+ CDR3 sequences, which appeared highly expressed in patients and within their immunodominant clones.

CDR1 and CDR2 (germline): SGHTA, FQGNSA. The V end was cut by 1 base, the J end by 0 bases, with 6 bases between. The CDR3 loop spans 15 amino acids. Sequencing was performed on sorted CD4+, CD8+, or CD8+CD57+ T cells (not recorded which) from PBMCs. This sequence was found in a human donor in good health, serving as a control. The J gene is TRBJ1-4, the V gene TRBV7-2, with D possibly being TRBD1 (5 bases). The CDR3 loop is CASSLGQPTNEKLFF. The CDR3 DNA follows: TGTGCCAGCAGCTTAGGACAGCCAACTAATGAAAAACTGTTTTTT.